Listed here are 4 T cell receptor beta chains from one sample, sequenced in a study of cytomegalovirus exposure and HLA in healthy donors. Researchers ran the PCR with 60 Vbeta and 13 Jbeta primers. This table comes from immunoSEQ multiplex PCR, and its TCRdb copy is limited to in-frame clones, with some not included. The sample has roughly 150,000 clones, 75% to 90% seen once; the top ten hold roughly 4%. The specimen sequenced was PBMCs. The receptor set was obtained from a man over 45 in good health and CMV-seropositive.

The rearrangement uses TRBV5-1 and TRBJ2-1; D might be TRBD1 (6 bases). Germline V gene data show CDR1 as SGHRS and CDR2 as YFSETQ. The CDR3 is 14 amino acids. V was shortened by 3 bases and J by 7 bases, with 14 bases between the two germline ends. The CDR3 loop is CASSSGTRGNEQFF. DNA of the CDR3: TGCGCCAGCAGCTCCGGGACAAGAGGAAATGAGCAGTTCTTC.

The CDR3 region has the DNA TGTGCCAGTAGTAATCGGCTAGCGGGAGTTCATGAGACCCAGTACTTC. Encoded protein: CASSNRLAGVHETQYF. The gene calls are TRBV19 and TRBJ2-5, with 10 bases matching TRBD2. The germline gives CDR1 LNHDA, CDR2 SQIVND (reference sequence). This CDR3 contains 16 residues. V lost 4 bases to trimming and J lost 5 bases; unmatched junction nucleotides: 10. Supplemented by reference TRBV19 and TRBJ2-5, the full variable domain reads DGGITQSPKYLFRKEGQNVTLSCEQNLNHDAMYWYRQDPGQGLRLIYYSQIVNDFQKGDIAEGYSVSREKKESFPLTVTSAQKNPTAFYLCASSNRLAGVHETQYFGPGTRLLVL.

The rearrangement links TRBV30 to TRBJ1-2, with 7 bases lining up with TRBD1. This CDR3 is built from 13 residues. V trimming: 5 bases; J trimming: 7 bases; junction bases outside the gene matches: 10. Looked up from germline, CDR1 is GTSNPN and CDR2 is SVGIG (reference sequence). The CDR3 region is CAWGKGAGGGYTF. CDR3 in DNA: TGTGCCTGGGGGAAGGGGGCAGGGGGTGGCTACACCTTC.

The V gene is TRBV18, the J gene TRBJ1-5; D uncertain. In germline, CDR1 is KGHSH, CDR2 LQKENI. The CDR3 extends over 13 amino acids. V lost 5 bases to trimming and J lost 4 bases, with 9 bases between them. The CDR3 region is CASSSSENQPQHF. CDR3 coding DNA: TGTGCCAGCTCATCAAGTGAGAATCAGCCCCAGCATTTT.